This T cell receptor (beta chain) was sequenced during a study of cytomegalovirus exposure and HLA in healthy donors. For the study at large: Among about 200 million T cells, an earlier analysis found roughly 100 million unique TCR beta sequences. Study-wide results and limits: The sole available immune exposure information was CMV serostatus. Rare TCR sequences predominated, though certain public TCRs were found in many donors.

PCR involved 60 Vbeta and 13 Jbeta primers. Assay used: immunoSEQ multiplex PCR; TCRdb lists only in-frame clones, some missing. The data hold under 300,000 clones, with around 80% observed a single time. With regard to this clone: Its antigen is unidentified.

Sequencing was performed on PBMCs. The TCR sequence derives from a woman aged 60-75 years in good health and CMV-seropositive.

The CDR3 sequence is CASSILAGVPGANVLTF. As DNA, the CDR3 is TGTGCCAGCAGTATCCTAGCGGGAGTCCCTGGGGCCAACGTCCTGACTTTC. The genes are TRBV27 and TRBJ2-6; the match to TRBD2 covers 10 bases. Germline V lookup: CDR1 MNHEY, CDR2 SMNVEV (reference sequence). CDR3 length: 17 residues. With 5 bases clipped from V and 2 bases from J, the junction kept 6 bases outside the gene matches.